Listed below are T cell receptor beta chains from one sample, sequenced in a study of shared clonotypes between healthy human individuals. Produced via immunoSEQ multiplex PCR; TCRdb's table is partial and in-frame only. The data contain some 530,000 clones, roughly 80% of them singletons. The source material was PBMCs. Receptors were obtained from a woman in her thirties or forties in good health. Some clones in this sample may be carry-over from other donors' samples. CDR3s include the opening cysteine and the closing phenylalanine or tryptophan. Fields, in order: clone size, D gene, V gene, J gene, CDR3 DNA, CDR3 protein. D genes are given only for firm matches. Clone size appears in some rows only: once, few, many, or a class for an expanded clone.

abundance: -; d_gene: TRBD1; v_gene: TRBV5-1; j_gene: TRBJ1-1; CDR3nt: TGCGCCAGCAGCTTGGCAGGGGGAGTAACTGAAGCTTTCTTT; CDR3aa: CASSLAGGVTEAFF
abundance: once; d_gene: -; v_gene: TRBV19; j_gene: TRBJ2-6; CDR3nt: TGTGCCAGTAGTATAGACGGCTCTGGGGCCAACGTCCTGACTTTC; CDR3aa: CASSIDGSGANVLTF
abundance: few; d_gene: TRBD2; v_gene: TRBV19; j_gene: TRBJ2-1; CDR3nt: TGTGCCAGTAGACCGGGACTAGCGGATGAGCAGTTCTTC; CDR3aa: CASRPGLADEQFF
abundance: -; d_gene: TRBD1; v_gene: TRBV19; j_gene: TRBJ2-6; CDR3nt: TGTGCCAGTAAGGGAGAGATCGGACAGGGGACACCTGGGGCCAACGTCCTGACTTTC; CDR3aa: CASKGEIGQGTPGANVLTF
abundance: once; d_gene: -; v_gene: TRBV28; j_gene: TRBJ2-3; CDR3nt: TGTGCCAGCAGTTTATCGTCGGGGAAGGGCACAGATACGCAGTATTTT; CDR3aa: CASSLSSGKGTDTQYF
abundance: -; d_gene: TRBD1; v_gene: TRBV28; j_gene: TRBJ1-5; CDR3nt: TGTGCCAGCAGGACAGGGTATCACAATCAGCCCCAGCATTTT; CDR3aa: CASRTGYHNQPQHF
abundance: -; d_gene: TRBD2; v_gene: TRBV28; j_gene: TRBJ2-7; CDR3nt: TGTGCCAGCAGTTTGGATAGCGGGAGTTCCTACGAGCAGTACTTC; CDR3aa: CASSLDSGSSYEQYF
abundance: once; d_gene: TRBD1; v_gene: TRBV18; j_gene: TRBJ2-1; CDR3nt: TGTGCCAGCTCACCAAAACAATTGGGACAGGGGCATGAGCAGTTCTTC; CDR3aa: CASSPKQLGQGHEQFF
abundance: -; d_gene: -; v_gene: TRBV28; j_gene: TRBJ2-7; CDR3nt: TGTGCCAGCAGTCCCCCCGGGATCTACGAGCAGTACTTC; CDR3aa: CASSPPGIYEQYF
abundance: -; d_gene: TRBD1; v_gene: TRBV6-6; j_gene: TRBJ1-2; CDR3nt: TGTGCCAGCACCACAGGGGGCAGACATGGCTACACCTTC; CDR3aa: CASTTGGRHGYTF
abundance: once; d_gene: TRBD2; v_gene: TRBV6-5; j_gene: TRBJ2-3; CDR3nt: TGTGCCAGCAGTTCCCCTAGCGGCCCCACAGATACGCAGTATTTT; CDR3aa: CASSSPSGPTDTQYF
abundance: -; d_gene: -; v_gene: TRBV2; j_gene: TRBJ1-1; CDR3nt: TGTGCCAGCAGGGACGGGATGAACACTGAAGCTTTCTTT; CDR3aa: CASRDGMNTEAFF
abundance: -; d_gene: -; v_gene: TRBV19; j_gene: TRBJ1-3; CDR3nt: TGTGCCAGTAGTACCAACACAGGAAACACCATATATTTT; CDR3aa: CASSTNTGNTIYF
abundance: -; d_gene: -; v_gene: TRBV6-1; j_gene: TRBJ1-5; CDR3nt: TGTGCCAGCAGGGAGGGGGTTTTGAGCAATCAGCCCCAGCATTTT; CDR3aa: CASREGVLSNQPQHF
abundance: -; d_gene: -; v_gene: TRBV6-5; j_gene: TRBJ1-4; CDR3nt: TGTGCCAGCAGTTTGTCCGTTGCTTCGGAAAAACTGTTTTTT; CDR3aa: CASSLSVASEKLFF
abundance: -; d_gene: TRBD1; v_gene: TRBV27; j_gene: TRBJ1-2; CDR3nt: TGTGCCACCTCCCTAGGGACAGACTATGGCTACACCTTC; CDR3aa: CATSLGTDYGYTF
abundance: -; d_gene: TRBD2; v_gene: TRBV19; j_gene: TRBJ2-2; CDR3nt: TGTGCCAGTAGGGTGAATAGCGGGAGTTACTTGAACACCGGGGAGCTGTTTTTT; CDR3aa: CASRVNSGSYLNTGELFF
abundance: -; d_gene: -; v_gene: TRBV5-1; j_gene: TRBJ2-3; CDR3nt: TGCGCCAGCAGCTTGGTACACAGCGCCACAGATACGCAGTATTTT; CDR3aa: CASSLVHSATDTQYF
abundance: once; d_gene: TRBD1; v_gene: TRBV5-4; j_gene: TRBJ1-4; CDR3nt: TGTGCCAGCAGTACCCGGACAGGGGTTAATGAAAAACTGTTTTTT; CDR3aa: CASSTRTGVNEKLFF
abundance: -; d_gene: -; v_gene: TRBV7-8; j_gene: TRBJ2-1; CDR3nt: TGTGCCAGCAGCTTAGTGGGGACGTCCTACAATGAGCAGTTCTTC; CDR3aa: CASSLVGTSYNEQFF
abundance: -; d_gene: TRBD1; v_gene: TRBV7-9; j_gene: TRBJ2-1; CDR3nt: TGTGCCAGCAGCTTTTCGACAGGGAATGAGCAGTTCTTC; CDR3aa: CASSFSTGNEQFF
abundance: -; d_gene: TRBD1; v_gene: TRBV13; j_gene: TRBJ2-7; CDR3nt: TGTGCCAGCAGAGACAGGGGCAGGGACTACGAGCAGTACTTC; CDR3aa: CASRDRGRDYEQYF
abundance: -; d_gene: -; v_gene: TRBV4-3; j_gene: TRBJ2-1; CDR3nt: TGCGCCAGCAGCCAGTCATCGGGGAGTTCCAGCAATGAGCAGTTCTTC; CDR3aa: CASSQSSGSSSNEQFF
abundance: -; d_gene: -; v_gene: TRBV7-2; j_gene: TRBJ2-1; CDR3nt: TGTGCCAGCAGCCTAAGGGCTTACAATGAGCAGTTCTTC; CDR3aa: CASSLRAYNEQFF
abundance: -; d_gene: -; v_gene: TRBV5-4; j_gene: TRBJ2-5; CDR3nt: TGTGCCAGCAGCAACGCGGGACAGCCCCAAGAGACCCAGTACTTC; CDR3aa: CASSNAGQPQETQYF
abundance: -; d_gene: TRBD2; v_gene: TRBV6-1; j_gene: TRBJ2-7; CDR3nt: TGTGCCAGCAGTGAAGCGGGAGGGGCAGACGAGCAGTACTTC; CDR3aa: CASSEAGGADEQYF
abundance: -; d_gene: -; v_gene: TRBV19; j_gene: TRBJ1-1; CDR3nt: TGTGCCAGTAGTATCCGGGGATTCAACACTGAAGCTTTCTTT; CDR3aa: CASSIRGFNTEAFF
abundance: -; d_gene: TRBD2; v_gene: TRBV4-2; j_gene: TRBJ2-3; CDR3nt: TGTGCCAGCAGCCAGGGGACTAGTGCAGATACGCAGTATTTT; CDR3aa: CASSQGTSADTQYF
abundance: -; d_gene: -; v_gene: TRBV29-1; j_gene: TRBJ1-2; CDR3nt: TGCAGCACTGGTTCCTACACCTTC; CDR3aa: CSTGSYTF
abundance: -; d_gene: -; v_gene: TRBV9; j_gene: TRBJ2-3; CDR3nt: TGTGCCAGCAGCGTAGGGGGTACGCAGTATTTT; CDR3aa: CASSVGGTQYF
abundance: -; d_gene: -; v_gene: TRBV30; j_gene: TRBJ2-1; CDR3nt: TGTGCCTGGAGTGTACAAGCAGGGGCCAATGAGCAGTTCTTC; CDR3aa: CAWSVQAGANEQFF
abundance: -; d_gene: -; v_gene: TRBV11-1; j_gene: TRBJ2-4; CDR3nt: TGTGCCAGCAGCTTGACAACAGCGGCCAAAAACATTCAGTACTTC; CDR3aa: CASSLTTAAKNIQYF
abundance: -; d_gene: TRBD2; v_gene: TRBV6-1; j_gene: TRBJ2-2; CDR3nt: TGTGCCAGCAGTGTTAGCGGGGCGAACACCGGGGAGCTGTTTTTT; CDR3aa: CASSVSGANTGELFF
abundance: -; d_gene: -; v_gene: TRBV10-3; j_gene: TRBJ2-2; CDR3nt: TGTGCCATCAGTGGTAACACCGGGGAGCTGTTTTTT; CDR3aa: CAISGNTGELFF
abundance: -; d_gene: -; v_gene: TRBV5-1; j_gene: TRBJ1-4; CDR3nt: TGCGCCAGCAGCTTGTCAGCAGATAATGAAAAACTGTTTTTT; CDR3aa: CASSLSADNEKLFF
abundance: -; d_gene: -; v_gene: TRBV4-1; j_gene: TRBJ2-4; CDR3nt: TGCGCCAGCAGCCAAGATAGGCGGGCAGGACCCCTAGCCAAAAACATTCAGTACTTC; CDR3aa: CASSQDRRAGPLAKNIQYF
abundance: many; d_gene: -; v_gene: TRBV11-2; j_gene: TRBJ1-1; CDR3nt: TGTGCCAGCAGCTTAGAACCAGATGTGAACACTGAAGCTTTCTTT; CDR3aa: CASSLEPDVNTEAFF
abundance: -; d_gene: TRBD2; v_gene: TRBV9; j_gene: TRBJ2-7; CDR3nt: TGTGCCAGCAGCGCCTCCGGGGGGTACGAGCAGTACTTC; CDR3aa: CASSASGGYEQYF
abundance: -; d_gene: -; v_gene: TRBV18; j_gene: TRBJ1-2; CDR3nt: TGTGCCAGCTCAGGACCGGGAGCTTTGAGGGATGGCTACACCTTC; CDR3aa: CASSGPGALRDGYTF
abundance: many; d_gene: -; v_gene: TRBV19; j_gene: TRBJ2-1; CDR3nt: TGTGCCAGTGAAGTCAGGGCATCCTCCTACAATGAGCAGTTCTTC; CDR3aa: CASEVRASSYNEQFF
abundance: -; d_gene: -; v_gene: TRBV28; j_gene: TRBJ2-2; CDR3nt: TGTGCCAGCAGCGGACAGATAAAGACCGGGGAGCTGTTTTTT; CDR3aa: CASSGQIKTGELFF
abundance: many; d_gene: TRBD1; v_gene: TRBV27; j_gene: TRBJ2-7; CDR3nt: TGTGCCAGCAGTGTAACAGGGGGCTTAGACGAGCAGTACTTC; CDR3aa: CASSVTGGLDEQYF
abundance: -; d_gene: -; v_gene: TRBV30; j_gene: TRBJ2-2; CDR3nt: TGTGCCTGGGGTACTTCTCCCCGGTCGGCCGGGGAGCTGTTTTTT; CDR3aa: CAWGTSPRSAGELFF
abundance: -; d_gene: TRBD2; v_gene: TRBV10-2; j_gene: TRBJ2-1; CDR3nt: TGCGCCAGCAGTGCCCTATATAGCGGGAGTAACTACAATGAGCAGTTCTTC; CDR3aa: CASSALYSGSNYNEQFF
abundance: -; d_gene: -; v_gene: TRBV10-2; j_gene: TRBJ2-7; CDR3nt: TGCGCCAGCAGTGAGGCCCTGGGGTGGGCGGGAACCTACGAGCAGTACTTC; CDR3aa: CASSEALGWAGTYEQYF
abundance: -; d_gene: -; v_gene: TRBV4-3; j_gene: TRBJ1-2; CDR3nt: TGCGCCAGCAGCCACCTAACTGGGGCAGGCTATGGCTACACCTTC; CDR3aa: CASSHLTGAGYGYTF
abundance: -; d_gene: -; v_gene: TRBV28; j_gene: TRBJ1-2; CDR3nt: TGTGCCAGCAGTTTTCTGGCCGGAGGGTATGGCTACACCTTC; CDR3aa: CASSFLAGGYGYTF
abundance: -; d_gene: -; v_gene: TRBV19; j_gene: TRBJ2-3; CDR3nt: TGTGCCAGTAGTATACAGTACACAGATACGCAGTATTTT; CDR3aa: CASSIQYTDTQYF
abundance: few; d_gene: TRBD2; v_gene: TRBV10-3; j_gene: TRBJ2-2; CDR3nt: TGTGCCATCAGTGAGCTAGCGGGAGTCGCCGGGGAGCTGTTTTTT; CDR3aa: CAISELAGVAGELFF
abundance: -; d_gene: -; v_gene: TRBV14; j_gene: TRBJ2-7; CDR3nt: TGTGCCAGCGGGGTACAGGGAACCTACGAGCAGTACTTC; CDR3aa: CASGVQGTYEQYF
abundance: -; d_gene: TRBD2; v_gene: TRBV19; j_gene: TRBJ2-2; CDR3nt: TGTGCCAGTAGTATAGACGCGCGGGAGGGCCACGGGGAGCTGTTTTTT; CDR3aa: CASSIDAREGHGELFF
abundance: few; d_gene: -; v_gene: TRBV28; j_gene: TRBJ2-2; CDR3nt: TGTGCCAGCAGTTCCTCCGGGTTCGGGAGATTGACCGGGGAGCTGTTTTTT; CDR3aa: CASSSSGFGRLTGELFF
abundance: -; d_gene: -; v_gene: TRBV30; j_gene: TRBJ1-3; CDR3nt: TGTGCCTGGAGTGTACGCAGACTCTCTGGAAACACCATATATTTT; CDR3aa: CAWSVRRLSGNTIYF
abundance: -; d_gene: TRBD1; v_gene: TRBV5-4; j_gene: TRBJ1-2; CDR3nt: TGTGCCAGCAGCTTGGCCGGGACAGGGGTGGGTGGCTACACCTTC; CDR3aa: CASSLAGTGVGGYTF
abundance: many; d_gene: -; v_gene: TRBV4-2; j_gene: TRBJ2-1; CDR3nt: TGTGCCAGCAGCCTAAACCGGTATGAGCAGTTCTTC; CDR3aa: CASSLNRYEQFF